This paragraph reports one TCR beta chain. Other DNA sequences of this sample code for an identical CDR3. The source of the sample is a study of blood T cell repertoires in COVID-19. Looking at the study overall: Donors in the United States, Italy and Spain gave samples during acute or convalescent COVID-19.

Sequencing was performed with immunoSEQ multiplex PCR; in TCRdb, only in-frame clones are kept and a portion is missing. Of some 200,000 clones in the sample, around nine tenths were seen once. The CDR3 has 14 amino acids. V lost 6 bases and J lost 2; bases outside the gene matches: 2. Germline CDR1 MNHEY, CDR2 SVGEGT. This TCR came from a woman under 30 who had recovered from COVID-19. Specimen: peripheral blood. This chain joins TRBV6-2 or TRBV6-3 and TRBJ2-3; 10 bases map to TRBD2. This chain's CDR3 is CASSSGGATDTQYF. CDR3 DNA: TGTGCCAGCAGCAGCGGGGGGGCCACAGATACGCAGTATTTT.